This T cell receptor (beta chain) was recovered during a study of graft-versus-host responses after intestinal transplantation. Whole-study context: Each of the recipients got a multivisceral, liver-intestinal, or isolated intestinal transplant.

Germline V gives CDR1 SGHTA, CDR2 FQGNSA. V gave up 3 bases and J gave up 0 bases; unmatched junction bases: 7. CDR3 size: 17 residues. Profiled with immunoSEQ multiplex PCR; TCRdb holds only in-frame clones, not every one. The sample has some 150,000 clones; roughly 91% are singletons. With respect to this clone: The antigen is not known.

The V and J genes are TRBV7-2 and TRBJ2-1; the match to TRBD1 covers 8 bases. Sequencing was performed on unstimulated CD4+ T cells sorted from spleen or lymph node cells, taken before intestinal transplant. The clonotype originates from a human donor who received an intestinal transplant. CDR3: CASSFWGGQGSYNEQFF. The CDR3 DNA is TGTGCCAGCAGCTTTTGGGGTGGACAGGGCTCCTACAATGAGCAGTTCTTC.